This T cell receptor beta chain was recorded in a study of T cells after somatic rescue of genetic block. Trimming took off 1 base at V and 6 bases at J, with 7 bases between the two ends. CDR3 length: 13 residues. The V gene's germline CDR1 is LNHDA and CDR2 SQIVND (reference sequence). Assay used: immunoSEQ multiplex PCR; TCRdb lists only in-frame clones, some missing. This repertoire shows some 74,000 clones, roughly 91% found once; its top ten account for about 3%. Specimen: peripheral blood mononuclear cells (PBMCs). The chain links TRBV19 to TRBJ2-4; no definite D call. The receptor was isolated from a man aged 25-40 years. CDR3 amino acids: CASSIAWLNIQYF. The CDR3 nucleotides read TGTGCCAGTAGTATAGCGTGGTTAAACATTCAGTACTTC.